The 3 T cell receptor beta chains below were found in one sample sequenced in a study of blood T cells in healthy people across ages. PCR was performed a second time for about 7 to 12 cycles using a sample-barcoded 5' primer and a J-beta primer mix. TCRdb itself ran the 5' RACE reads through MiXCR, one entry per CDR3 protein. The sample holds around 990,000 distinct CDR3 sequences, 35% to 45% seen once. Material for sequencing was blood. These receptors were collected from a man younger than 35 in good health.

The V gene is TRBV6-2 or TRBV6-3, the J gene TRBJ1-5; 8 bases are shared with TRBD1. The CDR3 has 14 residues. CDR1 MNHEY and CDR2 SVGEGT come from the germline V gene. The J segment lost 10 bases and the V segment lost 2 bases, leaving 7 bases of the junction unmatched. In DNA, the CDR3 is TGTGCCAGCAGTTACCGGGACAGGTTAATCCCCCAGCATTTT. Its protein is CASSYRDRLIPQHF.

V is TRBV28 and J is TRBJ2-5, with 8 bases that match TRBD1. Looked up from germline, CDR1 is MDHEN and CDR2 is SYDVKM. The junction had 11 bases not matched to a gene; V was cut back by 3 bases and J by 5 bases. The CDR3 extends over 16 amino acids. The CDR3 spells CASSFDWTGRQETQYF. For the CDR3, the DNA is TGTGCCAGCAGTTTTGACTGGACAGGGAGACAGGAGACCCAGTACTTC.

This sequence joins TRBV4-3 and TRBJ1-2; D uncertain. This CDR3 has 13 amino acids. CDR1 and CDR2 from the germline V gene are LGHNA and YSLEER. The ends were cut back, 0 bases at V and 8 bases at J, with 10 bases in the middle. CDR3 DNA sequence: TGCGCCAGCAGCCAAGAGCGTTCTGGAGGCTACACCTTC. Its translation: CASSQERSGGYTF.